This T cell receptor beta chain was recorded in a study of blood T cell repertoires in COVID-19. Overall study: From the United States, Italy and Spain came samples of acute and convalescent COVID-19.

The repertoire was sequenced with immunoSEQ multiplex PCR; TCRdb's copy has only in-frame clones and lacks some. In the table there are some 150,000 clones, around 91% of which are singletons. CDR3 size: 15 residues. V was pared by 2 bases and J by 4 bases, with 8 bases of the junction left unmatched. The germline V gene encodes CDR1 MNHEY and CDR2 SVGAGI. This clone was detected many times. This clonotype originated in an older woman with active COVID-19. The chain joins TRBV6-5 to TRBJ2-7, with 7 bases matching TRBD2. The sequencing input was peripheral blood. Here the CDR3 reads CASSYGAGVKYEQYF. The CDR3 bases are TGTGCCAGCAGTTACGGGGCGGGAGTAAAGTACGAGCAGTACTTC.